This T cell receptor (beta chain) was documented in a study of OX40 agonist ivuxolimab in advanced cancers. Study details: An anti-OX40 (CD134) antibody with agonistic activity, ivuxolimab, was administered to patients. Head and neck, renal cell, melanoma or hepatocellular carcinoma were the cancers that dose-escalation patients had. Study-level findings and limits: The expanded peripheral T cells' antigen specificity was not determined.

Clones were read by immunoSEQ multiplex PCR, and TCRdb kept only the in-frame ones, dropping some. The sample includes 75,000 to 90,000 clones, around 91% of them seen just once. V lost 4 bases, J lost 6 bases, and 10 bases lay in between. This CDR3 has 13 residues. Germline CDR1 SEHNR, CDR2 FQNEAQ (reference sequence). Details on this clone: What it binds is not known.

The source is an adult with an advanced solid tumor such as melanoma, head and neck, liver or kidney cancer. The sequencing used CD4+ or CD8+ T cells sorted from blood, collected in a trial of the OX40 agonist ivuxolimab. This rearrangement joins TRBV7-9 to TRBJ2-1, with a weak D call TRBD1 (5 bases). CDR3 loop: CASSYQQVNEQFF. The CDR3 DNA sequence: TGTGCCAGCAGCTATCAACAGGTCAATGAGCAGTTCTTC. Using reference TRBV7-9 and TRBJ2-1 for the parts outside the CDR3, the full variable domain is DTGVSQNPRHKITKRGQNVTFRCDPISEHNRLYWYRQTLGQGPEFLTYFQNEAQLEKSRLLSDRFSAERPKGSFSTLEIQRTEQGDSAMYLCASSYQQVNEQFFGPGTRLTVL.